This is a list of T cell receptor beta chains from one sample in a study of vaccination effects on CD4 cells after COVID-19. This table comes from immunoSEQ multiplex PCR, and its TCRdb copy is limited to in-frame clones, with some not included. The repertoire includes tens of thousands of clones, 70% to 80% of them detected once, and about 2.5% sits in the top ten. These TCRs are of unknown antigen specificity. The specimen comprised CD4+ T cells from PBMCs cultured without peptide, sampled after COVID-19 vaccination. The receptors were gathered from a human donor who received a COVID-19 vaccine. CDR3s include the opening cysteine and the closing phenylalanine or tryptophan. The D gene is left open where the match is weak. Rows may omit the clone size; those that give it use once, few, many or a size class.

V gene	clone size	J gene	D gene	CDR3 length	CDR3 DNA	CDR3 protein
TRBV19	.	TRBJ1-6	TRBD1	14	TGTGCCAGTAGAAGGGGGCTACCGGAATCACCCCTCCACTTT	CASRRGLPESPLHF
TRBV25-1	.	TRBJ2-5	.	15	TGTGCCAGCAGTGAGGGCTTGGGTCCACAAGGGCCCCAGTACTTC	CASSEGLGPQGPQYF
TRBV5-8	.	TRBJ1-5	.	13	TGTGCCAGCAGCTTTGTTCCCTATCAGCCCCAGCATTTT	CASSFVPYQPQHF
TRBV5-6	.	TRBJ2-3	TRBD1	17	TGTGCCAGCAGCTTAAAACGGACAGGGCTCGTAAAGCCGGCGCAGTATTTT	CASSLKRTGLVKPAQYF
TRBV10-1	.	TRBJ2-5	.	12	TGCGCCAGCAGTGAGAACCAAGAGACCCAGTACTTC	CASSENQETQYF
TRBV5-6	.	TRBJ2-5	TRBD1	15	TGTGCCAGCAGTATGGTGACAGGGGGGCAAGAGACCCAGTACTTC	CASSMVTGGQETQYF
TRBV6-4	once	TRBJ1-1	.	10	TGTGCCAGCGGAGAAAACAGGGCTTTCTTT	CASGENRAFF
TRBV7-8	.	TRBJ1-3	.	14	TGTGCCAGCAGCTTAGAGCTCTCTGGAAACACCATATATTTT	CASSLELSGNTIYF
TRBV14	.	TRBJ2-5	.	13	TGTGCCAGCAGCCAAGATATGGGAGAGACCCAGTACTTC	CASSQDMGETQYF
TRBV7-2	.	TRBJ2-3	TRBD2	15	TGTGCCAGCAGCTTCTGGACTAGCGGCACAGATACGCAGTATTTT	CASSFWTSGTDTQYF
TRBV5-1	once	TRBJ1-4	TRBD1	16	TGCGCCAGCAGCTTGGGCCCCGGGACAGGGGGAGCAAAACTGTTTTTT	CASSLGPGTGGAKLFF
TRBV30	.	TRBJ1-2	.	13	TGTGCCGGCGGACGGCAAGACGGCTATGGCTACACCTTC	CAGGRQDGYGYTF
TRBV4-1	.	TRBJ2-3	.	16	TGCGCCAGCAGCCAAGATAGCGCGGGCCCCACAGATACGCAGTATTTT	CASSQDSAGPTDTQYF
TRBV24-1	.	TRBJ1-4	.	15	TGTGCCACCAGTGATGTTAACGGGGCGGGTGAAAAACTGTTTTTT	CATSDVNGAGEKLFF
TRBV4-3	few	TRBJ1-1	.	13	TGCGCCAGCAGCCAAGATTCAGGGCGCTTGGCTTTCTTT	CASSQDSGRLAFF
TRBV7-8	.	TRBJ1-5	TRBD1	15	TGTGCCAGCAGCCCCCGGACAGGGAGTTATCAGCCCCAGCATTTT	CASSPRTGSYQPQHF
TRBV28	.	TRBJ2-5	TRBD2	16	TGTGCCAGCAGGCCGAGGAGACTAGCGGGGATAGAGACCCAGTACTTC	CASRPRRLAGIETQYF